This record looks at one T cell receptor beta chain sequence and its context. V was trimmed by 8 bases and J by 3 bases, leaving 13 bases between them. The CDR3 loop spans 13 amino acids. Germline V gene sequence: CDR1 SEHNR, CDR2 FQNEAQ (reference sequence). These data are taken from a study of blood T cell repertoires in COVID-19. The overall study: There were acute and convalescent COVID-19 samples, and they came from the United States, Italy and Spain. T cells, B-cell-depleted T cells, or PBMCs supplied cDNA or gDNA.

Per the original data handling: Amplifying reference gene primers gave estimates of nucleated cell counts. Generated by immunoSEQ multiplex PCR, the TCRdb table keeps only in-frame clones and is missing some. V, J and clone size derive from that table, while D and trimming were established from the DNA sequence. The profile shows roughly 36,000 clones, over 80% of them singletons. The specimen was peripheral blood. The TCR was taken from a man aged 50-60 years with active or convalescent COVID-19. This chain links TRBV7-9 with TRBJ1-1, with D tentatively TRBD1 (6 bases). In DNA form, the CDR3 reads TGTGCCAGCGGCAAAAACAGGGACACTGAAGCTTTCTTT. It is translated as CASGKNRDTEAFF. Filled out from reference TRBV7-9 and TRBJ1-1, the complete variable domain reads DTGVSQNPRHKITKRGQNVTFRCDPISEHNRLYWYRQTLGQGPEFLTYFQNEAQLEKSRLLSDRFSAERPKGSFSTLEIQRTEQGDSAMYLCASGKNRDTEAFFGQGTRLTVV.